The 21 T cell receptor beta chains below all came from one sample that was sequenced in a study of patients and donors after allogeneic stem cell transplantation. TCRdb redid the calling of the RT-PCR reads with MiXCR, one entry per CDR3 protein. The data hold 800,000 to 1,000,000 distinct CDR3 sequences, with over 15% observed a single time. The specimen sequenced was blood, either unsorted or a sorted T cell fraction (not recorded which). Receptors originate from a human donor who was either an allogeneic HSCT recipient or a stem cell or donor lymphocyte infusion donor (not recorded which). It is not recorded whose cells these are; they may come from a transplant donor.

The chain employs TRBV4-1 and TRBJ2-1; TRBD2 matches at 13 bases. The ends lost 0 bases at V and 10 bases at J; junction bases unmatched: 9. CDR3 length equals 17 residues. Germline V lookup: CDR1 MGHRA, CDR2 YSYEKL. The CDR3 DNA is TGCGCCAGCAGCCAAGAGGAACTAGCGGGAGGGGGCCGGGAGCAGTTCTTC. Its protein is CASSQEELAGGGREQFF.

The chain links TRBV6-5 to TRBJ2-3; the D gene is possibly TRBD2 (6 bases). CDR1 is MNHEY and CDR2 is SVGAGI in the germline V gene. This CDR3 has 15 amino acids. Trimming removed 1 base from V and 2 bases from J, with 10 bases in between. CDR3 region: CASSYLASDTDTQYF. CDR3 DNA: TGTGCCAGCAGTTACTTGGCTAGCGACACAGATACGCAGTATTTT.

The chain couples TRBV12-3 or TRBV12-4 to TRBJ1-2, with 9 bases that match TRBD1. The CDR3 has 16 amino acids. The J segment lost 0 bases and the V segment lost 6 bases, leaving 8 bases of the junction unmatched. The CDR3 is CASRPDRGRSNYGYTF. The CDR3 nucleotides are TGTGCCAGCAGACCGGACAGGGGAAGATCTAACTATGGCTACACCTTC.

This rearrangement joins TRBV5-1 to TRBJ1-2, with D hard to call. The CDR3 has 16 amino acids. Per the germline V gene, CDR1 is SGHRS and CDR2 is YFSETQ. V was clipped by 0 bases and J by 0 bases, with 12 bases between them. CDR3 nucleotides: TGCGCCAGCAGCTTGGCCGCGACGGCTTCTAACTATGGCTACACCTTC. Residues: CASSLAATASNYGYTF.

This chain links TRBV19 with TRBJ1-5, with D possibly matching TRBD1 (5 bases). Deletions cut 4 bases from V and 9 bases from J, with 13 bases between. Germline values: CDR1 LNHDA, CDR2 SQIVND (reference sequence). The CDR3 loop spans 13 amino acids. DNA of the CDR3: TGTGCCAGTAGTAGACAGCAAGGGTTGCCCCAGCATTTT. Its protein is CASSRQQGLPQHF.

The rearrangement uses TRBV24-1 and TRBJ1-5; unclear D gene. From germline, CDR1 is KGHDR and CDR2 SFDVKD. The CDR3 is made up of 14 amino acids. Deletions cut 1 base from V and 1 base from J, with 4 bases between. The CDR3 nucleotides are TGTGCCACCAGTGATTTTGACAGCAATCAGCCCCAGCATTTT. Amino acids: CATSDFDSNQPQHF.

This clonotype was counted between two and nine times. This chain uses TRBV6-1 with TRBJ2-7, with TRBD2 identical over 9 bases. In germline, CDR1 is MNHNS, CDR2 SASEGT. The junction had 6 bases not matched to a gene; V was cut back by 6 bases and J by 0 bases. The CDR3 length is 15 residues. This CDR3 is CASRRIAGVSYEQYF. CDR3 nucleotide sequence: TGTGCCAGCAGGCGGATAGCGGGGGTCTCCTACGAGCAGTACTTC.

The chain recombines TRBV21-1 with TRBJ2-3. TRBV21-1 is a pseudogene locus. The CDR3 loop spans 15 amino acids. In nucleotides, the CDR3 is TGTGCCAGCAGCAAAGCTATTCAGGCAACAGATACGCAGTATTTT. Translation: CASSKAIQATDTQYF.

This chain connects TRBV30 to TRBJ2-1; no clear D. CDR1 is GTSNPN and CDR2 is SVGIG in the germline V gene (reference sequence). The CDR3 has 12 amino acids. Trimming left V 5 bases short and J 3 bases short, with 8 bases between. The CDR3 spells CAWGPGYNEQFF. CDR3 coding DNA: TGTGCCTGGGGACCGGGCTACAATGAGCAGTTCTTC.

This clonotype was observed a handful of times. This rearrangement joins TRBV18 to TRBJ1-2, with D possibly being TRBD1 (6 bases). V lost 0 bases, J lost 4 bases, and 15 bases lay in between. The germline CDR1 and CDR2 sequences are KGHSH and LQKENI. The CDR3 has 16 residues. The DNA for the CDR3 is TGTGCCAGCTCACCACCGAGACAGGCTCGAGGCTATGGCTACACCTTC. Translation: CASSPPRQARGYGYTF.

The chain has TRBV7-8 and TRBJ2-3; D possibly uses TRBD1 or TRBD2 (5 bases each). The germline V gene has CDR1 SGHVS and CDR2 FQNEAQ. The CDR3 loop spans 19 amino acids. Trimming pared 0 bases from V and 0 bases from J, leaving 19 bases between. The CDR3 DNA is TGTGCCAGCAGCTTAGCTTTTAAAAGGGGACGACGGAGCACAGATACGCAGTATTTT. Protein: CASSLAFKRGRRSTDTQYF.

In DNA, the CDR3 is TGTGCCACCAGAGGACAGGGGGGGAACACTGAAGCTTTCTTT. It yields the protein CATRGQGGNTEAFF. The chain combines TRBV24-1 with TRBJ1-1, with TRBD1 identical over 10 bases. This CDR3 comprises 14 residues. Germline lookup yields CDR1 KGHDR and CDR2 SFDVKD. After removal of 7 bases from V and 1 base from J, the junction contained 2 bases not matched to a gene.

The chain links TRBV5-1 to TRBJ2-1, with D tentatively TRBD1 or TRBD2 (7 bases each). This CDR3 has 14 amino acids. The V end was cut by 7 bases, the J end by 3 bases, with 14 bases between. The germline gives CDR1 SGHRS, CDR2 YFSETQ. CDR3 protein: CASGEGDSYNEQFF. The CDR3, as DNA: TGCGCCAGCGGGGAGGGGGACAGCTACAATGAGCAGTTCTTC. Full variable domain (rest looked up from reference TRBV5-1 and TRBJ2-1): KAGVTQTPRYLIKTRGQQVTLSCSPISGHRSVSWYQQTPGQGLQFLFEYFSETQRNKGNFPGRFSGRQFSNSRSEMNVSTLELGDSALYLCASGEGDSYNEQFFGPGTRLTVL.

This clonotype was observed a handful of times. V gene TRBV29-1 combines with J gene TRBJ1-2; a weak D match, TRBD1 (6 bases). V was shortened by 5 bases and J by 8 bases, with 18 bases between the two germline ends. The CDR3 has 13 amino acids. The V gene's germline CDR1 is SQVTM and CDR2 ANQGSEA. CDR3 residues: CSVTRTALEGYTF. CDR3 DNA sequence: TGCAGCGTTACCCGGACAGCTTTAGAAGGCTACACCTTC.

CDR3 in amino acids: CASSQDRTSGRIGQFF. CDR3 in DNA: TGTGCCAGCAGCCAAGATCGCACTAGCGGGAGGATAGGGCAGTTCTTC. The chain employs TRBV3-1 and TRBJ2-1, with 12 bases aligning to TRBD2. The CDR3 is 16 residues long. V lost 0 bases, J lost 12 bases, and 9 bases stayed unmatched. Germline loops: CDR1 LGHDT, CDR2 YNNKEL (reference sequence).

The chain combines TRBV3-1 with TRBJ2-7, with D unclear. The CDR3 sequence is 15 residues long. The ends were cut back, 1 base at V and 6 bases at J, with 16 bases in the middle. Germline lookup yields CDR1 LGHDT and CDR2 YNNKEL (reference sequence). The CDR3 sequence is CASSQGSVKSGEQYF. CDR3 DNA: TGTGCCAGCAGCCAAGGTTCAGTTAAGAGTGGCGAGCAGTACTTC.

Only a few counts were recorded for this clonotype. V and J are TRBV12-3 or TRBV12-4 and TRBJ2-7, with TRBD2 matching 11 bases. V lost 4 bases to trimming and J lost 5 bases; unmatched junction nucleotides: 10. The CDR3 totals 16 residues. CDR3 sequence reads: CASSSPSTSGNHEQYF. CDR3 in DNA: TGTGCCAGCAGTTCCCCCTCGACTAGCGGGAACCACGAGCAGTACTTC.

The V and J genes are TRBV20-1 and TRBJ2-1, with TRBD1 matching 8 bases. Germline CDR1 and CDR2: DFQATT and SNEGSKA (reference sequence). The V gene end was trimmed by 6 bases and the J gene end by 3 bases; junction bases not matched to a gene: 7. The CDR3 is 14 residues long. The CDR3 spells CSAGGQADYNEQFF. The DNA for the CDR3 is TGCAGTGCGGGGGGACAGGCTGACTACAATGAGCAGTTCTTC.

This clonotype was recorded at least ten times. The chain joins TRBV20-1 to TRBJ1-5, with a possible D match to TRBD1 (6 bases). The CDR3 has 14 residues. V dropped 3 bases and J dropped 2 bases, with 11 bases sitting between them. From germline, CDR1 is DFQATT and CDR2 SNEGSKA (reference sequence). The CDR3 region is CSASVRGGNQPQHF. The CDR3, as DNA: TGCAGTGCTAGTGTCAGGGGAGGCAATCAGCCCCAGCATTTT.

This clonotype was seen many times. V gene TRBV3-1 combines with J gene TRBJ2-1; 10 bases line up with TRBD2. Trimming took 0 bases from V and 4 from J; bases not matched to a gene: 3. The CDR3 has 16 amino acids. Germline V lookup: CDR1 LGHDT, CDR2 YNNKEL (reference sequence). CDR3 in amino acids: CASSQDGLAAYNEQFF. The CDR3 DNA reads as TGTGCCAGCAGCCAAGACGGACTAGCGGCATACAATGAGCAGTTCTTC.

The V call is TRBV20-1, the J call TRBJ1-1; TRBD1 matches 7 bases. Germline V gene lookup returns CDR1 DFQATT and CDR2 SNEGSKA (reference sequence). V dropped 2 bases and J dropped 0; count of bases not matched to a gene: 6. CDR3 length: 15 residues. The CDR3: CSARFPGQMNTEAFF. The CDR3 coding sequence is TGCAGTGCTAGATTTCCGGGACAGATGAACACTGAAGCTTTCTTT.